This paragraph reports one T cell receptor (beta chain). As yet, its antigen is unknown. The data were taken from a study of cytotoxic CD8 clonotypes in ibrutinib-treated CLL. Study findings and constraints: Baseline levels of clonality went above those of age-matched healthy donors and moved with circulating CD8+ T-cell counts. At progression, clonality fell back toward baseline after rising at ibrutinib response.

As input for TCR beta libraries, around 2.1 micrograms of genomic DNA came from cryopreserved PBMCs. TCRdb keeps only in-frame clones here, not all; method: immunoSEQ multiplex PCR. This sample has about 140,000 clones, with around 84% found just once. The CDR3 is made up of 15 amino acids. V dropped 4 bases and J dropped 4; count of bases not matched to a gene: 8. Germline V gene data show CDR1 as SGHDT and CDR2 as YYEEEE. The sequence derives from a human donor with chronic lymphocytic leukemia. The V gene is TRBV5-6, the J gene TRBJ1-2; 9 positions agree with TRBD1. Sample: PBMCs, taken after 36 months of ibrutinib treatment. The CDR3 reads CASSPGQGYGYGYTF. In DNA form, the CDR3 reads TGTGCCAGCAGCCCAGGACAGGGGTATGGCTATGGCTACACCTTC.